The 20 T cell receptor beta chains reported below all come from one sample, sequenced in a study of Ad26.COV2.S vaccination and SARS-CoV-2 variants. The treatment here: roughly 20 received Ad26.COV2.S at low or high dose, single or two shots; 5 received placebo; per-sample allocation not given. Following the first vaccine or placebo injection, samples were taken on day 63. Profiled with immunoSEQ multiplex PCR; TCRdb holds only in-frame clones, not every one. The sample carries about 680,000 clones, more than 70% recorded once. The sequenced sample was peripheral blood, obtained in a trial of Ad26.COV2.S vaccine versus placebo. The source of these receptors is a person between 18 and 60 years old who received the Ad26.COV2.S COVID-19 vaccine or a placebo.

For this clone: The same CDR3 is also encoded by other DNA sequences in this sample. V and J are TRBV6-5 and TRBJ2-2; no clear D. V gave up 6 bases and J gave up 3 bases, with 2 bases separating them. The germline V gene encodes CDR1 MNHEY and CDR2 SVGAGI. This CDR3 is built from 11 residues. The CDR3 nucleotides read TGTGCCAGCAGATACACCGGGGAGCTGTTTTTT. Translation gives CASRYTGELFF.

The rearrangement uses TRBV19 and TRBJ1-5, with D tentatively TRBD1 (6 bases). Germline CDR1 LNHDA, CDR2 SQIVND (reference sequence). Trimming removed 3 bases at V and 3 bases at J, with 9 bases between. CDR3 size: 14 residues. The CDR3 loop is CASSMDSFNQPQHF. CDR3 nucleotides: TGTGCCAGTAGTATGGACAGTTTCAATCAGCCCCAGCATTTT.

The chain links TRBV7-8 to TRBJ2-5, with D maybe TRBD2 (6 bases). Germline V gives CDR1 SGHVS, CDR2 FQNEAQ. The CDR3 totals 14 residues. The V gene lost 5 bases and the J gene lost 3 bases, with 13 bases spanning the gap. The CDR3 region has the DNA TGTGCCAGCAGCCCTATATGGGGGGAAGAGACCCAGTACTTC. Translating gives CASSPIWGEETQYF.

The rearrangement links TRBV24-1 to TRBJ1-4; D possibly corresponds to TRBD1 (5 bases). The CDR3 has 15 residues. The germline V gene has CDR1 KGHDR and CDR2 SFDVKD. Trimming pared 8 bases from V and 7 bases from J, leaving 19 bases between. The CDR3 bases are TGTGCCACCACCGAACCCGGCAGGGAGGGTGAAAAACTGTTTTTT. Residues: CATTEPGREGEKLFF.

The chain combines TRBV6-5 with TRBJ1-5, with D maybe TRBD1 (6 bases). Trimming removed 4 bases from V and 7 bases from J, with 14 bases in between. This CDR3 comprises 14 residues. Germline loops: CDR1 MNHEY, CDR2 SVGAGI. CDR3 amino acids: CASSFSGEFQPQHF. As DNA, the CDR3 is TGTGCCAGCAGTTTTTCAGGGGAATTCCAGCCCCAGCATTTT.

This chain links TRBV5-4 with TRBJ1-2; D possibly corresponds to TRBD1 (5 bases). Per the germline V gene, CDR1 is SGHNT and CDR2 is YYREEE (reference sequence). V gave up 0 bases and J gave up 1 base, with 13 bases separating them. The CDR3 contains 16 residues. The CDR3 spells CASSLGSGGSNYGYTF. The CDR3 coding sequence is TGTGCCAGCAGCTTGGGGAGCGGGGGAAGTAACTATGGCTACACCTTC.

This clone was observed a few times. The chain employs TRBV2 and TRBJ2-7; 7 positions match TRBD2. This CDR3 has 14 residues. With V trimmed by 8 bases and J by 0 bases, 7 bases remained unmatched. Germline V gives CDR1 SNHLY, CDR2 FYNNEI. The CDR3 region has the DNA TGTGCCAGCCGCCCCGGGACTAACTCCTACGAGCAGTACTTC. Residues: CASRPGTNSYEQYF.

The V gene is TRBV6-5, the J gene TRBJ1-2; 10 bases map to TRBD1. Germline trimming cut 6 bases from V and 7 bases from J; bases unmatched to any gene: 5. Germline CDR1 reads MNHEY; CDR2 reads SVGAGI. The length of the CDR3 is 13 residues. The CDR3 spells CASRTGGRGGYTF. Here the CDR3 DNA reads TGTGCCAGCAGGACAGGGGGCCGGGGTGGCTACACCTTC.

This clone was seen only once. The chain uses TRBV19 and TRBJ2-7; maybe TRBD1 (6 bases). Trimming left V 6 bases short and J 5 bases short, with 11 bases between. The CDR3 loop spans 12 amino acids. Germline CDR1 LNHDA, CDR2 SQIVND (reference sequence). This chain's CDR3 is CASSDTGHEQYF. DNA for the CDR3: TGTGCCAGTAGCGACACAGGGCACGAGCAGTACTTC. Based on the CDR3 plus reference TRBV19 and TRBJ2-7, the full variable domain is DGGITQSPKYLFRKEGQNVTLSCEQNLNHDAMYWYRQDPGQGLRLIYYSQIVNDFQKGDIAEGYSVSREKKESFPLTVTSAQKNPTAFYLCASSDTGHEQYFGPGTRLTVT.

The count of this clone is one. The chain carries TRBV27 and TRBJ2-3; 11 bases match TRBD1. Trimming removed 2 bases from V and 4 bases from J; junction bases left unmatched: 2. The length of the CDR3 is 15 residues. The germline V gene has CDR1 MNHEY and CDR2 SMNVEV (reference sequence). The CDR3 nucleotides read TGTGCCAGCAGTTTAGCGGGACAGGGGGCAGATACGCAGTATTTT. Protein sequence: CASSLAGQGADTQYF.

For the CDR3, the DNA is TGCAGTGCTAGAGAGGATAGTGAAGCTTTCTTT. Translating it yields CSAREDSEAFF. This chain connects TRBV20-1 to TRBJ1-1, with D unclear. V shed 0 bases and J shed 7 bases, with 6 bases lying between them. CDR3 length: 11 residues. From germline, CDR1 is DFQATT and CDR2 SNEGSKA (reference sequence).

This clone was seen only a few times. The CDR3 loop reads CASSEVNRNTGELFF. CDR3 nucleotide sequence: TGTGCCAGCAGTGAAGTCAACAGGAACACCGGGGAGCTGTTTTTT. The V gene is TRBV6-1, the J gene TRBJ2-2; no clear D. V dropped 1 base and J dropped 1 base, with 7 bases sitting between them. Germline V gene data show CDR1 as MNHNS and CDR2 as SASEGT. This CDR3 has 15 amino acids.

This chain links TRBV4-1 with TRBJ1-2; D call uncertain. V was cut by 2 bases and J by 0 bases, with 10 bases left in between. The germline CDR1 and CDR2 sequences are MGHRA and YSYEKL. The CDR3 is 15 amino acids. In DNA, the CDR3 is TGCGCCAGCAGCCAAACCGGGGTTCCTAACTATGGCTACACCTTC. Translated, it gives CASSQTGVPNYGYTF.

V usage is TRBV30 and J usage is TRBJ1-4, with TRBD1 matching over 9 bases. Looked up from germline, CDR1 is GTSNPN and CDR2 is SVGIG (reference sequence). The CDR3 extends over 14 amino acids. With V trimmed by 4 bases and J by 7 bases, 7 bases remained unmatched. CDR3 region: CAWNAGTGLEKLFF. The DNA for the CDR3 is TGTGCCTGGAACGCCGGGACAGGGCTTGAAAAACTGTTTTTT. Variable domain in full (rest from reference TRBV30 and TRBJ1-4): SQTIHQWPATLVQPVGSPLSLECTVEGTSNPNLYWYRQAAGRGLQLLFYSVGIGQISSEVPQNLSASRPQDRQFILSSKKLLLSDSGFYLCAWNAGTGLEKLFFGSGTQLSVL.

The chain uses TRBV9 and TRBJ1-1; D is perhaps TRBD1 (6 bases). V gave up 4 bases and J gave up 4 bases, with 23 bases separating them. CDR1 is SGDLS and CDR2 is YYNGEE in the germline V gene. The CDR3 runs to 17 residues. The DNA for the CDR3 is TGTGCCAGCAGCCCCGACGAACAGGGTTGGTGGTTCACTGAAGCTTTCTTT. This gives the protein CASSPDEQGWWFTEAFF.

This clone was detected once. The chain recombines TRBV7-7 with TRBJ1-4; tentatively, D is TRBD1 (6 bases). V gave up 1 base and J gave up 4 bases, with 10 bases separating them. Germline V lookup: CDR1 SSHAT, CDR2 FNYEAQ (reference sequence). This CDR3 is built from 15 residues. The CDR3: CASSLGTDSNEKLFF. CDR3 nucleotides: TGTGCCAGCAGCTTAGGGACGGACAGTAATGAAAAACTGTTTTTT.

The chain couples TRBV6-5 to TRBJ2-2; TRBD2 is a possible D gene (6 bases). The V gene lost 7 bases and the J gene lost 6 bases, with 18 bases spanning the gap. CDR1 is MNHEY, CDR2 SVGAGI, per germline. This CDR3 contains 15 residues. The CDR3 sequence: CASTPGRAGSGELFF. The DNA of the CDR3 is TGTGCCAGCACCCCCGGGAGAGCGGGCTCCGGGGAGCTGTTTTTT.

The chain recombines TRBV2 with TRBJ1-1; D gene unclear. There are 13 residues in the CDR3. The germline V gene has CDR1 SNHLY and CDR2 FYNNEI. V was trimmed by 9 bases and J by 1 base, leaving 12 bases between them. Here the CDR3 reads CARRAHPNTEAFF. CDR3 nucleotides: TGTGCCAGACGGGCACACCCGAACACTGAAGCTTTCTTT.

This rearrangement joins TRBV30 to TRBJ1-2, with D perhaps TRBD1 (5 bases). V was trimmed by 5 bases and J by 8 bases, leaving 9 bases between them. The CDR3 is 10 residues long. The germline V gene has CDR1 GTSNPN and CDR2 SVGIG (reference sequence). The CDR3 nucleotides are TGTGCCTGGCTGGAGGGGGGCTACACCTTC. Protein product: CAWLEGGYTF.

This clone has a handful of counts. This chain joins TRBV5-1 and TRBJ2-2; D gene uncertain. Germline V lookup: CDR1 SGHRS, CDR2 YFSETQ. The CDR3 consists of 13 residues. With 4 bases removed from V and 2 bases from J, the gap between germline ends came to 6 bases. CDR3 residues: CASSTFNTGELFF. CDR3 coding DNA: TGCGCCAGCAGCACATTTAACACCGGGGAGCTGTTTTTT.